This TCR beta chain was sequenced in a study of metastatic and nonmetastatic thyroid tumors. Study summary: Both malignant and benign thyroid patients supplied peripheral blood and tumor or nodule tissue samples, across which the repertoires of these patients were then compared.

Comments on this clone: Its antigen remains unidentified.

Original methodology: Using the CDR3 differences seen across clinicopathological groups, the authors built a distant-metastasis classifier for papillary thyroid cancer, which was meant to discriminate distant-metastatic patients. TCRdb re-called the PCR reads via MiXCR. The V and J calls were not made by the authors but by TCRdb's processing. The top ten hold over 30% of the sample, which has 30,000 to 35,000 clones, approximately 29% seen once. No patient received treatment before thyroid surgery. Whole-study results and caveats: In both blood and tumor samples, TCR beta diversity was reported significantly higher for malignant than benign nodules.

V lost 3 bases to trimming and J lost 4 bases, with 16 bases between them. Looked up from germline, CDR1 is MGHRA and CDR2 is YSYEKL. The CDR3 has 15 amino acids. The sequence was obtained from a female donor with papillary thyroid cancer or a benign thyroid nodule (not recorded which). Some clones in this sample may be carry-over from other donors' samples. The chain recombines TRBV4-1 with TRBJ2-7, with D perhaps matching TRBD1 (5 bases). Sequencing input: blood. The CDR3 region is CASSHRFGASYEQYF. CDR3 nucleotide sequence: TGCGCCAGCAGCCACCGCTTTGGGGCCTCGTACGAGCAGTACTTC.